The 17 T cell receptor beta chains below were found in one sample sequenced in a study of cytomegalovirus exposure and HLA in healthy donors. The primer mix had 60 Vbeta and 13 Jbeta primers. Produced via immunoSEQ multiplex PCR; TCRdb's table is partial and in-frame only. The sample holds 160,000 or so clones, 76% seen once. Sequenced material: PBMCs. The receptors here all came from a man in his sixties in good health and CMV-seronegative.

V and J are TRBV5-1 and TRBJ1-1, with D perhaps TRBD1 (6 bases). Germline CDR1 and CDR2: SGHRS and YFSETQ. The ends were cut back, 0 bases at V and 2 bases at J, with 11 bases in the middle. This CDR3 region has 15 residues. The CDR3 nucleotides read TGCGCCAGCAGCTTGGGGGGGGGCGCAAACACTGAAGCTTTCTTT. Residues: CASSLGGGANTEAFF.

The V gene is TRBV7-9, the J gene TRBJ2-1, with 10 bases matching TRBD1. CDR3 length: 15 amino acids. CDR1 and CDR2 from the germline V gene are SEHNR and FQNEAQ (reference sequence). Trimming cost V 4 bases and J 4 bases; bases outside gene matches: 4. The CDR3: CASSSRQGAYNEQFF. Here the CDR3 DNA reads TGTGCCAGCAGCTCCCGACAGGGGGCTTACAATGAGCAGTTCTTC.

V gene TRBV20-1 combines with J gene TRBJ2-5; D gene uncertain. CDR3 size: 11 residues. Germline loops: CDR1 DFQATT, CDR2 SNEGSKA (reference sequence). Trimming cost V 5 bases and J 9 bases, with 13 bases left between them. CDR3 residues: CSASMSRPQYF. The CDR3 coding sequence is TGCAGTGCTTCTATGTCCCGCCCCCAGTACTTC.

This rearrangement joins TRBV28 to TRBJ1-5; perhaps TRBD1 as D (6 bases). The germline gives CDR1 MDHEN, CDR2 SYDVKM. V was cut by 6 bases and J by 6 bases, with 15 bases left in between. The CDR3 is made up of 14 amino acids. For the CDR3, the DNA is TGTGCCAGCAGAACTGGGGGCGAGGGTCAGCCCCAGCATTTT. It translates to CASRTGGEGQPQHF.

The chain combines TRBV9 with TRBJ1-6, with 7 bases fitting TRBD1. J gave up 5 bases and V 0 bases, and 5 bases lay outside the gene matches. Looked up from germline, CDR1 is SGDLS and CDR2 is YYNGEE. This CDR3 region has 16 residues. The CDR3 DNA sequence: TGTGCCAGCAGCGTAGAACCGACAGGGAATAATTCACCCCTCCACTTT. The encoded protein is CASSVEPTGNNSPLHF.

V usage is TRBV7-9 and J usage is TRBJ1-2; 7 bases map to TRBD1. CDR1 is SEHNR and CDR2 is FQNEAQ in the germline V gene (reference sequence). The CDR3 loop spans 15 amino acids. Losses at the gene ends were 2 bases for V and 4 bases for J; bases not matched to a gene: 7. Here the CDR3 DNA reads TGTGCCAGCAGCTTACGGGGACAGAGAAGCTATGGCTACACCTTC. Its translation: CASSLRGQRSYGYTF.

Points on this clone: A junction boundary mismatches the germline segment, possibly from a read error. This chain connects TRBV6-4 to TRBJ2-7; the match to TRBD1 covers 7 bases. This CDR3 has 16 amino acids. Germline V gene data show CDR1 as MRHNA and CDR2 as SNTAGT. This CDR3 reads CASTKTGTATSNEQYF. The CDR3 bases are TGTGCCAGCACCAAAACCGGGACAGCTACCTCCAACGAGCAGTACTTC.

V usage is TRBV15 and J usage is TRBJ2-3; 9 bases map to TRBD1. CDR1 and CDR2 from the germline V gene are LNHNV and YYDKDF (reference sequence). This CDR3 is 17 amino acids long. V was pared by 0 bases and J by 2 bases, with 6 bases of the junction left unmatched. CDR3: CATSRELRTGATDTQYF. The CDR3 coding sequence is TGTGCCACCAGCAGAGAGTTGAGGACAGGGGCCACAGATACGCAGTATTTT.

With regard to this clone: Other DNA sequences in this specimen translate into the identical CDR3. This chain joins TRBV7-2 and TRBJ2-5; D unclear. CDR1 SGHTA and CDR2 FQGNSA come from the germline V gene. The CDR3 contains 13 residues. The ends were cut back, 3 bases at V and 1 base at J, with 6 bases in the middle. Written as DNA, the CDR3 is TGTGCCAGCAGCTTTGCGAGCCAAGAGACCCAGTACTTC. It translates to CASSFASQETQYF.

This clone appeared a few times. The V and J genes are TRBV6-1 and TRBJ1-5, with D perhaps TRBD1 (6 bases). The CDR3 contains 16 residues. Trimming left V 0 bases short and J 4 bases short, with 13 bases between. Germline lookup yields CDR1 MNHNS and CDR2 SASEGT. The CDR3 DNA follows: TGTGCCAGCAGTGAAGCACCTACAGGGCCTAATCAGCCCCAGCATTTT. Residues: CASSEAPTGPNQPQHF.

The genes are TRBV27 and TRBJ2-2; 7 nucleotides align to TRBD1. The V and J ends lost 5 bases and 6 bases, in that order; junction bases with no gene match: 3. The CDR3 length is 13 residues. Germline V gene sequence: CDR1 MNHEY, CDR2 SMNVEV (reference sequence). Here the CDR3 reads CASSQGEAGELFF. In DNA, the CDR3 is TGTGCCAGCAGTCAGGGGGAAGCCGGGGAGCTGTTTTTT.

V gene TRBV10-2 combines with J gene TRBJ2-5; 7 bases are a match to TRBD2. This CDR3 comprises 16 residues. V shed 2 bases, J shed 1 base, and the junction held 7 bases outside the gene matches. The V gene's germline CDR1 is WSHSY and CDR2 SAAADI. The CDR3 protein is CASSEAKRGPQETQYF. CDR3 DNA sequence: TGCGCCAGCAGTGAGGCAAAGCGGGGCCCCCAAGAGACCCAGTACTTC.

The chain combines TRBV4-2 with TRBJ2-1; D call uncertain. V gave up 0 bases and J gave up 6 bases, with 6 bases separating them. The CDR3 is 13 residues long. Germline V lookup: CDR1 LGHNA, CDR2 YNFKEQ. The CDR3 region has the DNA TGTGCCAGCAGCCAAGAAGCCCTCAATGAGCAGTTCTTC. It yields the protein CASSQEALNEQFF.

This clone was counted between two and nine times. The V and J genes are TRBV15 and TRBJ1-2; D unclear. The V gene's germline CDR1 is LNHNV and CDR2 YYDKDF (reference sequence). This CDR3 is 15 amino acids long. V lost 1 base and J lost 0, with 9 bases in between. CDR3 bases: TGTGCCACCAGCAGAGGGAGGGAAGCTAACTATGGCTACACCTTC. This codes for CATSRGREANYGYTF.

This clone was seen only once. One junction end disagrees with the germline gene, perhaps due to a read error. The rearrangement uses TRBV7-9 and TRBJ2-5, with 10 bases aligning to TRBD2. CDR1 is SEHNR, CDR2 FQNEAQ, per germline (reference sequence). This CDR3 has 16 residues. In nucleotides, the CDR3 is TGTTCCAGCAGCTTAGGACTAGCGGTTTACCAAGAGACCCAGTACTTC. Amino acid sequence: CSSSLGLAVYQETQYF.

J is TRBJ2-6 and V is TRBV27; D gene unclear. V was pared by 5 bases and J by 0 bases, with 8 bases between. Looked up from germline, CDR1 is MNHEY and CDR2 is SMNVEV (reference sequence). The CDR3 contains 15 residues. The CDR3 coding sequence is TGTGCCAGCAGTCCAATGAGCTCTGGGGCCAACGTCCTGACTTTC. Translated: CASSPMSSGANVLTF. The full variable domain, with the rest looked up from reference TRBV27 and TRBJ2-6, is EAQVTQNPRYLITVTGKKLTVTCSQNMNHEYMSWYRQDPGLGLRQIYYSMNVEVTDKGDVPEGYKVSRKEKRNFPLILESPSPNQTSLYFCASSPMSSGANVLTFGAGSRLTVL.

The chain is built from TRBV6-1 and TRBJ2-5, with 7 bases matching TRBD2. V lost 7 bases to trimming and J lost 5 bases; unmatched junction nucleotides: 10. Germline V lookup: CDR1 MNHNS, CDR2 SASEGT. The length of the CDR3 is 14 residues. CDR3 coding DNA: TGTGCCAGCAAGAGTGGGGCGGGAGTGGAGACCCAGTACTTC. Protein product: CASKSGAGVETQYF.